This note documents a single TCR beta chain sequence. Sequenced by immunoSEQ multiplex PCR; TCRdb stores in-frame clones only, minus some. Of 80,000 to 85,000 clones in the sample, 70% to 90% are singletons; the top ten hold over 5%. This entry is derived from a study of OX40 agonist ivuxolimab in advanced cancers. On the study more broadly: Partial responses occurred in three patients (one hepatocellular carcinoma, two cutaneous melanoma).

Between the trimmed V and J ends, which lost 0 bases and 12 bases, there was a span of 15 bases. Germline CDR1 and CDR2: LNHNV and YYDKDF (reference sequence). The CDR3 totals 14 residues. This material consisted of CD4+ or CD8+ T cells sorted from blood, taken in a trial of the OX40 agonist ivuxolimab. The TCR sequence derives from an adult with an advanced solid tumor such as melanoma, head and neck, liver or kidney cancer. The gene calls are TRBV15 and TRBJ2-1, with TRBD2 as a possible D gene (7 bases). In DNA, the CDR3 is TGTGCCACCAGCAGAGATATCGGGGGGCGAACGCAGTTCTTC. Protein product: CATSRDIGGRTQFF.